The source of this T cell receptor beta chain is a study of human T cells and chemical hapten exposure. Study-level results: Expanded TCRs grouped into significantly more large CDR3 similarity clusters than controls produced. Given that the donors had alopecia, their immune response may differ from that seen in healthy people.

This CDR3 comprises 14 residues. With 4 bases clipped from V and 2 bases from J, the junction kept 2 bases outside the gene matches. Germline CDR1 and CDR2: DFQATT and SNEGSKA (reference sequence). This clonotype was seen repeatedly, ten times or more. Its specificity is not known. The sample's time point: pre-sensitization, week 0. As to treatment: therapeutic diphenylcyclopropenone sensitization with weekly scalp DPC. Researchers extracted total RNA from unfractionated whole blood. Attachment of unique molecular identifiers to individual cDNA molecules was performed in the library. TCRdb ran MiXCR on the RACE reads and lists one entry per CDR3 protein. The sample lists some 36,000 distinct CDR3 sequences, around 10% occurring once.

The receptor was derived from a middle-aged man with alopecia areata. Some clones in this sample may be carry-over from other donors' samples. The source material was whole blood, sampled in connection with sensitization to the hapten diphenylcyclopropenone (DPC). The rearrangement links TRBV20-1 to TRBJ2-1; 10 bases align to TRBD2. In DNA, the CDR3 is TGCAGTGCTACTAGCGGGAGCACCTACAATGAGCAGTTCTTC. It codes for CSATSGSTYNEQFF.